The sample holds a few counts of the clone carrying this T cell receptor beta chain. Its antigen is not known. This specimen belongs to a study of T cells in Graves' hyperthyroidism and ophthalmopathy. The study, taken as a whole, reports: It was a median roughly 6.5 months before onset that the model predicted ophthalmopathy. In the blood, most expanded thyroid clonotypes above 0.001 appeared as well.

Using RNA transcripts as the source, TCR beta CDR3 regions were amplified. First-round RT-PCR of the TCR CDR3 relied on the HTBI primer set. Via MiXCR, TCRdb re-called the multiplex PCR reads, giving one row per CDR3 protein. This sample yields around 720,000 distinct CDR3 sequences, of which roughly a third are seen a single time; roughly 30% belongs to the top ten. Germline trimming cut 8 bases from V and 5 bases from J; bases unmatched to any gene: 3. The CDR3 extends over 12 amino acids. The germline gives CDR1 GTSNPN, CDR2 SVGIG (reference sequence). The sample comprised blood. The J gene is TRBJ1-1, the V gene TRBV30; 12 nucleotides line up with TRBD1. This receptor was identified in a woman in her thirties or forties with Graves' hyperthyroidism. CDR3 in amino acids: CAGTGGQTEAFF. DNA for the CDR3: TGTGCCGGGACAGGGGGCCAGACTGAAGCTTTCTTT.